The 19 T cell receptor beta chains presented below share a single source sample, sequenced in a study of shared clonotypes between healthy human individuals. Assay used: immunoSEQ multiplex PCR; TCRdb lists only in-frame clones, some missing. This sample carries about 550,000 clones, around 95% of them seen once, and the ten largest clones take approximately 0.1%. Naive CD8 cells lacked CD45RO, underwent positive selection for CCR7 and left out terminally differentiated effector memory CD45RA+ cells. Sequenced input: naive CD8+ T cells sorted from blood. The receptors shown here come from a woman aged 25 to 39 in good health.

V and J are TRBV14 and TRBJ2-3; TRBD2 matches 10 bases. V dropped 0 bases and J dropped 15; count of bases not matched to a gene: 9. This CDR3 contains 14 residues. The germline V gene has CDR1 SGHDN and CDR2 FVKESK. This CDR3 reads CASSQDPTSGISYF. Written as DNA, the CDR3 is TGTGCCAGCAGCCAAGATCCTACTAGCGGGATTTCATATTTT.

This sequence joins TRBV5-1 and TRBJ2-7, with D unresolved. The V gene's germline CDR1 is SGHRS and CDR2 YFSETQ. V lost 1 base and J 3 bases, leaving 11 bases between the germline ends. The CDR3 covers 14 residues. The CDR3 DNA follows: TGCGCCAGCAGCTTGCGGACCCAGAACTACGAGCAGTACTTC. Amino acids: CASSLRTQNYEQYF.

The rearrangement uses TRBV27 and TRBJ2-1; 13 positions agree with TRBD2. V trimming: 3 bases; J trimming: 10 bases; junction bases outside the gene matches: 9. Germline-derived CDR1 and CDR2 are MNHEY and SMNVEV (reference sequence). This CDR3 contains 16 residues. The CDR3 sequence is CASSFPGTSGEGEQFF. In nucleotides, the CDR3 is TGTGCCAGCAGTTTCCCCGGGACTAGCGGGGAGGGGGAGCAGTTCTTC.

The rearrangement links TRBV2 to TRBJ1-2, with a weak D call TRBD1 (5 bases). Trimming removed 0 bases at V and 3 bases at J, with 11 bases between. The germline gives CDR1 SNHLY, CDR2 FYNNEI. This CDR3 is built from 15 residues. This CDR3 reads CASSEAGGGYYGYTF. The CDR3, as DNA: TGTGCCAGCAGTGAAGCCGGGGGGGGATACTATGGCTACACCTTC.

The rearrangement links TRBV5-4 to TRBJ2-7; possible D gene TRBD1, 5 bases. Germline CDR1 is SGHNT and CDR2 is YYREEE (reference sequence). Trimming shortened V by 4 bases and J by 2 bases, and 13 bases separated the two germline ends. This CDR3 spans 14 amino acids. The DNA for the CDR3 is TGTGCCAGCAGCCCGGACAACGCACCCTACGAGCAGTACTTC. It translates to CASSPDNAPYEQYF.

A note on this clone: In the same sample, other DNA sequences code for this CDR3. This chain links TRBV19 with TRBJ2-7; 8 positions match TRBD1. The CDR3 consists of 14 residues. Germline values: CDR1 LNHDA, CDR2 SQIVND (reference sequence). Trimming took 6 bases from V and 0 from J; bases not matched to a gene: 4. In DNA, the CDR3 is TGTGCCAGTAGCGCCGGGACAGGCTCCTACGAGCAGTACTTC. As protein: CASSAGTGSYEQYF.

Here the CDR3 reads CASSLSGGEEKLFF. The CDR3 nucleotides read TGTGCCAGCAGCCTCAGCGGGGGTGAAGAAAAACTGTTTTTT. The chain combines TRBV7-6 with TRBJ1-4, with D tentatively TRBD1 (5 bases). CDR1 and CDR2 (germline): SGHVS, FNYEAQ. This CDR3 is 14 amino acids long. The V gene lost 5 bases and the J gene lost 8 bases, with 15 bases spanning the gap.

The chain links TRBV7-9 to TRBJ2-2; TRBD1 agrees at 8 bases. The CDR3 extends over 18 amino acids. J lost 6 bases, V lost 5 bases, and 17 bases had no gene match. CDR1 is SEHNR and CDR2 is FQNEAQ in the germline V gene (reference sequence). The CDR3 DNA is TGTGCCAGCAGCGGGACAGGCGGACTCCAGCGGATCGCCGGGGAGCTGTTTTTT. As protein: CASSGTGGLQRIAGELFF.

V usage is TRBV27 and J usage is TRBJ1-5; D is unclear. The CDR3 is made up of 15 amino acids. Germline lookup yields CDR1 MNHEY and CDR2 SMNVEV (reference sequence). Trimming pared 5 bases from V and 3 bases from J, leaving 14 bases between. In nucleotides, the CDR3 is TGTGCCAGCAGTCCCCTGGCCCCTTCCAATCAGCCCCAGCATTTT. The encoded protein is CASSPLAPSNQPQHF.

V is TRBV27 and J is TRBJ2-2, with no clear D. The CDR3 length is 14 residues. The V gene lost 2 bases and the J gene lost 4 bases, with 8 bases spanning the gap. Germline-derived CDR1 and CDR2 are MNHEY and SMNVEV (reference sequence). The CDR3 region has the DNA TGTGCCAGCAGTTTAGGTCGTTCCACCGGGGAGCTGTTTTTT. As protein: CASSLGRSTGELFF.

The genes are TRBV15 and TRBJ2-2; D not resolved. V lost 3 bases and J 7 bases, leaving 6 bases between the germline ends. Germline V CDR1 and CDR2: LNHNV, YYDKDF (reference sequence). There are 12 residues in the CDR3. CDR3 region: CATSSTLGELFF. The CDR3 DNA sequence: TGTGCCACCAGCAGCACACTCGGGGAGCTGTTTTTT.

The gene calls are TRBV5-4 and TRBJ2-7; no reliable D call. Germline V gene data show CDR1 as SGHNT and CDR2 as YYREEE (reference sequence). This CDR3 contains 11 residues. V was cut by 1 base and J by 5 bases, with 4 bases left in between. CDR3 coding DNA: TGTGCCAGCAGCTTGATGAACGAGCAGTACTTC. Its translation: CASSLMNEQYF.

As regards this clone: A read error may produce the germline difference seen at one junction end. The gene calls are TRBV29-1 and TRBJ1-4; D remains unclear. In germline, CDR1 is SQVTM, CDR2 ANQGSEA. There are 9 residues in the CDR3. Written as DNA, the CDR3 is TGTGCCTCGAATGAAAAACTGTTTTTT. Its translation: CASNEKLFF.

This chain joins TRBV7-9 and TRBJ1-1; 8 bases match TRBD1. Germline V lookup: CDR1 SEHNR, CDR2 FQNEAQ (reference sequence). This CDR3 region has 18 residues. After removal of 5 bases from V and 1 base from J, the junction contained 15 bases not matched to a gene. The CDR3, as DNA: TGTGCCAGCAGCGACCTGGCCACAGGGGGATTAGGGAACACTGAAGCTTTCTTT. The encoded protein is CASSDLATGGLGNTEAFF.

The chain recombines TRBV29-1 with TRBJ2-2, with a weak D call TRBD1 (5 bases). Germline CDR1 and CDR2: SQVTM and ANQGSEA. V lost 5 bases, J lost 3 bases, and 13 bases lay in between. This CDR3 is built from 14 residues. CDR3 loop: CSVTDIHYTGELFF. For the CDR3, the DNA is TGCAGCGTTACGGACATCCACTACACCGGGGAGCTGTTTTTT.

The V gene is TRBV6-6, the J gene TRBJ2-3; D remains ambiguous. Trimming shortened V by 1 base and J by 1 base, and 12 bases separated the two germline ends. In germline, CDR1 is MNHNY, CDR2 SVGAGI (reference sequence). The CDR3 is 16 amino acids. DNA for the CDR3: TGTGCCAGCAGTTACTATAATCCCCCACGCACAGATACGCAGTATTTT. Translation gives CASSYYNPPRTDTQYF.

In this sample, this clone turned up a few times. The V gene is TRBV7-9, the J gene TRBJ1-1, with D possibly TRBD1 on 5 matching bases. The CDR3 has 12 residues. The V gene's germline CDR1 is SEHNR and CDR2 FQNEAQ (reference sequence). Trimming stripped 5 bases from V and 7 bases from J, with 11 bases between. In DNA form, the CDR3 reads TGTGCCAGCAGCCCCCACAGGCATGAAGCTTTCTTT. This translates into CASSPHRHEAFF.

The chain has TRBV7-8 and TRBJ1-4; maybe TRBD1 (5 bases). There are 16 residues in the CDR3. The germline CDR1 and CDR2 sequences are SGHVS and FQNEAQ. V gave up 3 bases and J gave up 5 bases, with 16 bases separating them. The CDR3 nucleotides read TGTGCCAGCAGCTTGGGGGGGGAAAGTGAGAATGAAAAACTGTTTTTT. Its protein is CASSLGGESENEKLFF.

V gene TRBV5-6 combines with J gene TRBJ2-1; the match to TRBD1 covers 11 bases. This CDR3 spans 15 amino acids. Trimming removed 4 bases from V and 4 bases from J; junction bases left unmatched: 4. CDR1 SGHDT and CDR2 YYEEEE come from the germline V gene. The CDR3 nucleotides are TGTGCCAGCAGCACCGGACAGGGGGCTTACAATGAGCAGTTCTTC. It specifies CASSTGQGAYNEQFF. The full variable domain, rest sourced from reference TRBV5-6 and TRBJ2-1, is DAGVTQSPTHLIKTRGQQVTLRCSPKSGHDTVSWYQQALGQGPQFIFQYYEEEERQRGNFPDRFSGHQFPNYSSELNVNALLLGDSALYLCASSTGQGAYNEQFFGPGTRLTVL.